This entry describes one T cell receptor beta chain. The antigen is unknown. Method: immunoSEQ multiplex PCR; TCRdb's copy keeps in-frame clones and lacks some. The data show some 15,000 clones, roughly 91% seen once. These data originate in a study of T cell repertoires in ileal Crohn's disease. The wider study: Surgery for a complication: stricturing in approximately 60%, penetrating in about 39%. Study results and limitations: Active smokers at surgery had more clonal expansions than non-smokers. Compared with CD4 T cells, sorted CD8 cells carried more expanded clones.

V gave up 0 bases and J gave up 5 bases, with 20 bases separating them. CDR1 is LNHNV and CDR2 is YYDKDF in the germline V gene (reference sequence). This CDR3 is 18 amino acids long. Sequenced sample: ileal tissue. The chain combines TRBV15 with TRBJ2-1, with D maybe TRBD2 (7 bases). The origin of this receptor is an adult with Crohn's disease. CDR3 loop: CATSRDWGGAPVDNEQFF. The CDR3 DNA sequence: TGTGCCACCAGCAGAGATTGGGGGGGGGCACCGGTAGACAATGAGCAGTTCTTC.